Sequencing of this T cell receptor (beta chain) was carried out in a study of shared clonotypes between healthy human individuals. Study context: A few men and a couple of women, aged 18 to 49, were donors. General observations from the study: A generally larger estimated richness was seen in naive subsets than in memory subsets.

Terminally differentiated effector memory CD45RA+ cells were left out of the naive CD8 fraction, which was CD45RO-negative and positively selected for CCR7. Under the authors' procedure: There were no quality scores in the junction-only immunoSEQ sequences, so filtering differed. Profiled with immunoSEQ multiplex PCR; TCRdb holds only in-frame clones, not every one. The D gene and trimming were derived from the DNA, and the V and J assignments and clone size from that table. The sample lists some 2.1 million clones; just over 90% were seen once. Notes on this clone: Its antigen remains unidentified.

CDR3 length: 14 residues. The germline V gene has CDR1 SEHNR and CDR2 FQNEAQ (reference sequence). Trimming stripped 4 bases from V and 2 bases from J, with 12 bases between. The origin of this receptor is a man between 18 and 29 years old in good health. Some clones in this sample may be carry-over from other donors' samples. Material for sequencing was naive CD8+ T cells from PBMCs. The V and J genes are TRBV7-9 and TRBJ2-7; D is unresolved. Here the CDR3 reads CASSSGGVPYEQYF. CDR3 DNA: TGTGCCAGCAGCTCCGGTGGGGTGCCCTACGAGCAGTACTTC.